A single sample is the source of the 20 T cell receptor beta chains below, sequenced in a study of cytomegalovirus exposure and HLA in healthy donors. Primers for the PCR totalled 60 Vbeta and 13 Jbeta. Only in-frame clones appear in the TCRdb table, and some are missing; sequencing was by immunoSEQ multiplex PCR. Of some 120,000 clones in the sample, approximately 87% were seen once. The specimen was PBMCs. The source is a man aged 18 to 29 in good health and CMV-seropositive.

This sequence joins TRBV7-3 and TRBJ2-7; a possible D gene is TRBD1 (5 bases). V shed 1 base and J shed 0 bases, with 10 bases lying between them. The CDR3 has 15 residues. CDR1 SGHTA and CDR2 FQGTGA come from the germline V gene. CDR3 in amino acids: CASSLKGESSYEQYF. CDR3 DNA sequence: TGTGCCAGCAGCTTAAAAGGGGAAAGCTCCTACGAGCAGTACTTC. The variable domain in full, completed from reference TRBV7-3 and TRBJ2-7, reads GAGVSQTPSNKVTEKGKYVELRCDPISGHTALYWYRQSLGQGPEFLIYFQGTGAADDSGLPNDRFFAVRPEGSVSTLKIQRTERGDSAVYLCASSLKGESSYEQYFGPGTRLTVT.

The chain recombines TRBV30 with TRBJ1-2; a possible D gene is TRBD1 (5 bases). Trimming took off 7 bases at V and 1 base at J, with 10 bases between the two ends. The CDR3 is 12 amino acids. Per the germline V gene, CDR1 is GTSNPN and CDR2 is SVGIG (reference sequence). This CDR3 reads CASTDFNYGYTF. The CDR3 DNA follows: TGTGCCTCGACAGACTTTAACTATGGCTACACCTTC.

This clone was seen a few times. This chain links TRBV11-2 with TRBJ2-1, with D maybe TRBD1 (5 bases). Germline values: CDR1 SGHAT, CDR2 FQNNGV. Trimming took off 1 base at V and 10 bases at J, with 14 bases between the two ends. This CDR3 region has 14 residues. CDR3 DNA sequence: TGTGCCAGCAGCTTAGTAAAAGGGGCGCCGGAGCAGTTCTTC. Translating gives CASSLVKGAPEQFF. Combining the CDR3 with reference TRBV11-2 and TRBJ2-1 gives the whole variable domain EAGVAQSPRYKIIEKRQSVAFWCNPISGHATLYWYQQILGQGPKLLIQFQNNGVVDDSQLPKDRFSAERLKGVDSTLKIQPAKLEDSAVYLCASSLVKGAPEQFFGPGTRLTVL.

The V gene is TRBV11-2, the J gene TRBJ1-6; D is possibly TRBD1 (6 bases). From germline, CDR1 is SGHAT and CDR2 FQNNGV. This CDR3 region has 14 residues. V lost 1 base to trimming and J lost 6 bases, with 7 bases between them. CDR3 region: CASSLGTVNSPLHF. CDR3 sequence (DNA): TGTGCCAGCAGCTTAGGGACAGTTAATTCACCCCTCCACTTT.

The V call is TRBV15, the J call TRBJ2-1; 8 bases fit TRBD2. This CDR3 spans 14 amino acids. With V trimmed by 3 bases and J by 6 bases, 4 bases remained unmatched. Germline CDR1 and CDR2: LNHNV and YYDKDF (reference sequence). The chain's CDR3 is CATSSGGAGNEQFF. DNA for the CDR3: TGTGCCACCAGCAGCGGGGGGGCCGGCAATGAGCAGTTCTTC.

This sequence joins TRBV30 and TRBJ2-7; 8 nucleotides align to TRBD1. CDR3 size: 14 residues. Germline CDR1 reads GTSNPN; CDR2 reads SVGIG (reference sequence). The V gene end was trimmed by 4 bases and the J gene end by 2 bases; junction bases not matched to a gene: 7. The CDR3 DNA sequence: TGTGCCTGGACCCGCCGGGACAGGCCCTACGAGCAGTACTTC. Translating it yields CAWTRRDRPYEQYF.

This clone appeared a single time. The rearrangement joins TRBV5-5 to TRBJ1-2; 9 bases agree with TRBD1. J lost 3 bases, V lost 0 bases, and 3 bases had no gene match. The CDR3 contains 15 residues. Germline assignment: CDR1 SGHKS and CDR2 YYEKEE (reference sequence). DNA for the CDR3: TGTGCCAGCAGCTTGGGGACAGGGGTTTACTATGGCTACACCTTC. It specifies CASSLGTGVYYGYTF.

The chain joins TRBV7-8 to TRBJ2-3; the match to TRBD2 covers 10 bases. Unmatched junction bases numbered 7, after V lost 3 bases and J lost 1 base. Germline V lookup: CDR1 SGHVS, CDR2 FQNEAQ. The CDR3 runs 17 residues. The CDR3 protein is CASSFAASGGGTDTQYF. CDR3 sequence (DNA): TGTGCCAGCAGCTTTGCAGCTAGCGGGGGTGGCACAGATACGCAGTATTTT.

The rearrangement uses TRBV5-4 and TRBJ1-5; TRBD1 aligns across 8 bases. The CDR3 loop spans 15 amino acids. J gave up 0 bases and V 4 bases, and 3 bases lay outside the gene matches. Germline CDR1 is SGHNT and CDR2 is YYREEE (reference sequence). The CDR3 nucleotides read TGTGCCAGCAGCGCCGGGACAGGTAGCAATCAGCCCCAGCATTTT. This encodes CASSAGTGSNQPQHF.

The chain joins TRBV10-2 to TRBJ1-2; D is undetermined. This CDR3 spans 14 amino acids. Looked up from germline, CDR1 is WSHSY and CDR2 is SAAADI. The V and J ends lost 6 bases and 8 bases respectively, with 19 bases between them. CDR3 in DNA: TGCGCCAGCAGCCCTCTTGACTCAATCGGAGGCTACACCTTC. As protein: CASSPLDSIGGYTF.

This chain connects TRBV30 to TRBJ1-4; 10 bases align to TRBD1. The CDR3 length is 17 residues. J was trimmed by 10 bases and V by 0 bases; bases with no gene match: 14. CDR1 is GTSNPN and CDR2 is SVGIG in the germline V gene (reference sequence). The CDR3 loop reads CAWSVRRQGALPGKLFF. The CDR3 coding sequence is TGTGCCTGGAGTGTACGTCGACAGGGGGCCCTCCCCGGAAAACTGTTTTTT. Looking up the rest from reference TRBV30 and TRBJ1-4 gives the full variable domain: SQTIHQWPATLVQPVGSPLSLECTVEGTSNPNLYWYRQAAGRGLQLLFYSVGIGQISSEVPQNLSASRPQDRQFILSSKKLLLSDSGFYLCAWSVRRQGALPGKLFFGSGTQLSVL.

This chain links TRBV6-5 with TRBJ2-1; D gene ambiguous. Trimming removed 2 bases from V and 10 bases from J, with 6 bases in between. This CDR3 contains 11 residues. CDR1 and CDR2 from the germline V gene are MNHEY and SVGAGI. CDR3 in DNA: TGTGCCAGCAGTTACGTTGGCGAGCAGTTCTTC. It yields the protein CASSYVGEQFF.

The chain employs TRBV5-1 and TRBJ1-2, with D possibly TRBD1 on 6 matching bases. The CDR3 sequence is 13 residues long. Germline V lookup: CDR1 SGHRS, CDR2 YFSETQ. With 4 bases removed from V and 6 bases from J, the gap between germline ends came to 13 bases. The CDR3 region is CASSVTGRDGYTF. For the CDR3, the DNA is TGCGCCAGCAGCGTAACAGGGAGGGATGGCTACACCTTC.

V usage is TRBV18 and J usage is TRBJ1-2, with D perhaps TRBD1 (6 bases). The V end was cut by 6 bases, the J end by 0 bases, with 11 bases between. Looked up from germline, CDR1 is KGHSH and CDR2 is LQKENI. The CDR3 has 14 amino acids. CDR3 in DNA: TGTGCCAGCTCCCTGGACAGCACTAACTATGGCTACACCTTC. Its protein is CASSLDSTNYGYTF.

This chain joins TRBV13 and TRBJ1-1, with 7 bases that match TRBD1. This CDR3 has 15 residues. V was clipped by 0 bases and J by 6 bases; unmatched bases: 7. Germline V CDR1 and CDR2: PRHDT, FYEKMQ (reference sequence). The CDR3 DNA reads TGTGCCAGCAGCTTAGGGACAGGGAAACGGGCTGAAGCTTTCTTT. The encoded protein is CASSLGTGKRAEAFF.

The count of this clone is one. The V call is TRBV28, the J call TRBJ2-7; 8 positions agree with TRBD2. The CDR3 covers 17 residues. Germline V gives CDR1 MDHEN, CDR2 SYDVKM. V shed 3 bases and J 5 bases; nucleotides not matched to a gene: 15. The CDR3 sequence is CASSFQRGSWGMNEQYF. DNA of the CDR3: TGTGCCAGCAGTTTCCAGCGGGGGTCGTGGGGGATGAACGAGCAGTACTTC.

The J gene is TRBJ1-1, the V gene TRBV7-2; the D gene is possibly TRBD1 (5 bases). The V end was cut by 3 bases, the J end by 1 base, with 12 bases between. Germline assignment: CDR1 SGHTA and CDR2 FQGNSA. The CDR3 runs 15 residues. The CDR3 region is CASSFGSGTNTEAFF. DNA of the CDR3: TGTGCCAGCAGCTTTGGCAGCGGGACGAACACTGAAGCTTTCTTT.

This clone is a singleton in its sample. The chain recombines TRBV28 with TRBJ2-7; possibly TRBD1 for D (6 bases). Germline assignment: CDR1 MDHEN and CDR2 SYDVKM. Trimming removed 6 bases from V and 4 bases from J, with 16 bases in between. This CDR3 is built from 14 residues. The CDR3: CASSFWDTGYEQYF. The CDR3 DNA reads as TGTGCCAGCAGCTTTTGGGACACGGGATACGAGCAGTACTTC. Variable domain in full (rest from reference TRBV28 and TRBJ2-7): DVKVTQSSRYLVKRTGEKVFLECVQDMDHENMFWYRQDPGLGLRLIYFSYDVKMKEKGDIPEGYSVSREKKERFSLILESASTNQTSMYLCASSFWDTGYEQYFGPGTRLTVT.

The chain couples TRBV27 to TRBJ2-1; weak D call: TRBD1 (6 bases). Germline V gives CDR1 MNHEY, CDR2 SMNVEV (reference sequence). This CDR3 region has 15 residues. Trimming cost V 1 base and J 6 bases, with 13 bases left between them. The CDR3 region has the DNA TGTGCCAGCAGTTTATGGCCCTCAGGGGCCAATGAGCAGTTCTTC. This translates into CASSLWPSGANEQFF.

This rearrangement joins TRBV7-6 to TRBJ2-7; unclear D gene. The V end lost 1 base, the J end lost 9 bases, and 10 bases lay between the germline ends. The CDR3 is made up of 12 amino acids. Germline CDR1 and CDR2: SGHVS and FNYEAQ. DNA of the CDR3: TGTGCCAGCAGCTTAGGGTACAGTGGGCAGTACTTC. Protein product: CASSLGYSGQYF.